A single sample gave rise to the 5 T cell receptor beta chains below, sequenced in a study of radiation and T cells in renal cell carcinoma. The protocol was immunoSEQ multiplex PCR, while the TCRdb copy is restricted to in-frame clones and leaves out a portion. The table records 90,000 to 95,000 clones, 82% of them present only once. Time point defined: baseline pretreatment blood. Treatment noted: 15 Gy SBRT to primary tumor, nephrectomy 4 weeks later. The sample here was blood, taken from a patient whose treatment included radiotherapy and nephrectomy. The receptors were gathered from a man in his 60s with renal cell carcinoma.

This clone was detected once. The chain couples TRBV6-6 to TRBJ1-4, with D tentatively TRBD1 (6 bases). The CDR3 consists of 14 residues. The V gene's germline CDR1 is MNHNY and CDR2 SVGAGI (reference sequence). Between the trimmed V and J ends, which lost 5 bases and 4 bases, there was a span of 11 bases. This CDR3 is CASSPTGSNEKLFF. CDR3 in DNA: TGTGCCAGCAGTCCTACAGGGAGTAATGAAAAACTGTTTTTT.

This clone was observed a handful of times. The chain is built from TRBV11-3 and TRBJ1-1; D is unclear. V was pared by 1 base and J by 2 bases, with 5 bases between. The germline V gene has CDR1 SGHNT and CDR2 YENEEA. The CDR3 consists of 13 residues. The CDR3 sequence: CASSLAANTEAFF. In DNA form, the CDR3 reads TGTGCCAGCAGCTTAGCAGCTAACACTGAAGCTTTCTTT.

The chain uses TRBV30 and TRBJ2-7; possible D gene TRBD1, 5 bases. Trimming cost V 0 bases and J 2 bases, with 17 bases left between them. Germline V lookup: CDR1 GTSNPN, CDR2 SVGIG (reference sequence). The CDR3 has 16 amino acids. The CDR3 DNA reads as TGTGCCTGGAGTGTAGCACCCCCCAGGGAAGCCTACGAGCAGTACTTC. Translated: CAWSVAPPREAYEQYF.

This clone was found once. The J gene is TRBJ2-2, the V gene TRBV10-3; the D call may be TRBD1 or TRBD2 (5 bases each). Trimming took 3 bases from V and 5 from J, leaving 10 bases between them. The CDR3 has 14 residues. CDR1 and CDR2 from the germline V gene are ENHRY and SYGVKD. CDR3 loop: CAISDSRETGELFF. The CDR3, as DNA: TGTGCCATCAGTGATAGCAGGGAGACCGGGGAGCTGTTTTTT.

The rearrangement uses TRBV7-6 and TRBJ2-5, with 9 bases fitting TRBD2. CDR1 is SGHVS and CDR2 is FNYEAQ in the germline V gene. The J segment lost 5 bases and the V segment lost 1 base, leaving 5 bases of the junction unmatched. The CDR3 sequence is 15 residues long. CDR3 amino acids: CASSLGGRALETQYF. The DNA of the CDR3 is TGTGCCAGCAGCTTAGGCGGGAGGGCCCTGGAGACCCAGTACTTC.